Shown below are 22 T cell receptor beta chains from a single sample sequenced in a study of cytomegalovirus exposure and HLA in healthy donors. In the PCR, 60 Vbeta and 13 Jbeta primers were used. Produced via immunoSEQ multiplex PCR; TCRdb's table is partial and in-frame only. Here the sample spans about 160,000 clones, about 74% being singletons. The specimen sequenced was PBMCs. The source of these receptors is a man in his forties in good health and CMV-seropositive.

The chain links TRBV28 to TRBJ2-3, with 7 nucleotides matching TRBD2. Germline CDR1 reads MDHEN; CDR2 reads SYDVKM. The junction had 8 bases not matched to a gene; V was cut back by 2 bases and J by 6 bases. The CDR3 runs 15 residues. The CDR3 bases are TGTGCCAGCAGTTTAGCGGGAGCCCCGGGTGATACGCAGTATTTT. Translated, it gives CASSLAGAPGDTQYF.

The V and J genes are TRBV20-1 and TRBJ2-1, with unresolved D. Germline CDR1 is DFQATT and CDR2 is SNEGSKA (reference sequence). Between the trimmed V and J ends, which lost 3 bases and 6 bases, there was a span of 6 bases. There are 11 residues in the CDR3. The CDR3 DNA sequence: TGCAGTGCTAGTTCCGTCAATGAGCAGTTCTTC. It codes for CSASSVNEQFF.

This clone has only a few counts. The chain employs TRBV9 and TRBJ2-1; D is uncertain. CDR1 is SGDLS and CDR2 is YYNGEE in the germline V gene. The V gene lost 1 base and the J gene lost 7 bases, with 15 bases spanning the gap. This CDR3 comprises 15 residues. The CDR3 spells CASSVNIRVGNEQFF. As DNA, the CDR3 is TGTGCCAGCAGCGTAAATATAAGAGTCGGGAATGAGCAGTTCTTC.

This chain connects TRBV28 to TRBJ2-3, with 8 bases aligning to TRBD2. The CDR3 length is 19 residues. V shed 2 bases and J 10 bases; nucleotides not matched to a gene: 23. Germline values: CDR1 MDHEN, CDR2 SYDVKM. The CDR3 reads CASSLRLAPITDKRNPQYF. The CDR3, as DNA: TGTGCCAGCAGTTTAAGACTAGCGCCTATCACAGATAAGCGTAATCCGCAGTATTTT.

CDR3 in DNA: TGTGCCAGCAGCCTAACTAGCGTGTTTGGGAATGAGCAGTTCTTC. Amino acids: CASSLTSVFGNEQFF. This rearrangement joins TRBV7-9 to TRBJ2-1, with TRBD2 matching over 7 bases. The germline CDR1 and CDR2 sequences are SEHNR and FQNEAQ (reference sequence). V shed 5 bases and J 7 bases; nucleotides not matched to a gene: 11. The CDR3 runs 15 residues.

For the CDR3, the DNA is TGTGCCAGCAGCCCGGGACTAGCGGGAGGAGAGACCCAGTACTTC. This gives the protein CASSPGLAGGETQYF. The rearrangement links TRBV11-3 to TRBJ2-5; 15 bases fit TRBD2. Per germline, CDR1 SGHNT and CDR2 YENEEA. CDR3 length equals 15 residues. The V segment lost 5 bases and the J segment 4 bases; nucleotides outside the gene matches: 2. Supplemented by reference TRBV11-3 and TRBJ2-5, the full variable domain reads EAGVVQSPRYKIIEKKQPVAFWCNPISGHNTLYWYLQNLGQGPELLIRYENEEAVDDSQLPKDRFSAERLKGVDSTLKIQPAELGDSAVYLCASSPGLAGGETQYFGPGTRLLVL.

In this sample, this clone turned up a few times. This chain connects TRBV2 to TRBJ2-4; D might be TRBD2 (6 bases). Germline V gene sequence: CDR1 SNHLY, CDR2 FYNNEI. The V end lost 0 bases, the J end lost 5 bases, and 17 bases lay between the germline ends. The CDR3 sequence is 17 residues long. Here the CDR3 reads CASSEAGLLRSENIQYF. The CDR3 region has the DNA TGTGCCAGCAGTGAAGCGGGACTCCTCCGGTCGGAAAACATTCAGTACTTC.

The J gene is TRBJ2-7, the V gene TRBV7-2; 8 nucleotides match TRBD2. CDR1 is SGHTA and CDR2 is FQGNSA in the germline V gene. Germline trimming cut 3 bases from V and 1 base from J; bases unmatched to any gene: 5. CDR3 length equals 15 residues. The DNA for the CDR3 is TGTGCCAGCAGCTTTTCTAGCGGGTCTTCCTACGAGCAGTACTTC. It specifies CASSFSSGSSYEQYF.

The CDR3 coding sequence is TGTGCCAGCAGCTTAGTTAGTTGGGAGGGTAAAAAAAATGAGCAGTTCTTC. This codes for CASSLVSWEGKKNEQFF. The chain uses TRBV7-2 and TRBJ2-1; 7 bases line up with TRBD2. This CDR3 has 17 amino acids. Germline lookup yields CDR1 SGHTA and CDR2 FQGNSA. V lost 1 base and J lost 7; bases outside the gene matches: 13.

On this clone: An end of the junction differs from the germline gene, which may be a read error. The chain carries TRBV25-1 and TRBJ2-4; 7 bases fit TRBD1. The CDR3 is 14 amino acids. Germline CDR1 is MGHDK and CDR2 is SYGVNS. The CDR3 nucleotides are TGTGCCAGCAGGGAGACAGGGACCAAAAACAGTCAGTACTTC. It codes for CASRETGTKNSQYF. Supplemented by reference TRBV25-1 and TRBJ2-4, the full variable domain reads EADIYQTPRYLVIGTGKKITLECSQTMGHDKMYWYQQDPGMELHLIHYSYGVNSTEKGDLSSESTVSRIRTEHFPLTLESARPSHTSQYLCASRETGTKNSQYFGAGTRLSVL.

This clone was counted only a few times. This chain connects TRBV11-1 to TRBJ2-1; perhaps TRBD2 as D (6 bases). Trimming removed 1 base from V and 9 bases from J, with 13 bases in between. CDR1 and CDR2 (germline): SGHAT, FQDESV (reference sequence). The CDR3 runs to 14 residues. The CDR3 here is CASSLDPGVGEQFF. CDR3 coding DNA: TGTGCCAGCAGCTTAGATCCGGGAGTGGGTGAGCAGTTCTTC.

The chain couples TRBV29-1 to TRBJ1-1; a possible D gene is TRBD1 (5 bases). This CDR3 is built from 13 residues. V was cut by 2 bases and J by 6 bases, with 13 bases left in between. Per germline, CDR1 SQVTM and CDR2 ANQGSEA. This CDR3 is CSVEKGAGSEAFF. CDR3 in DNA: TGCAGCGTTGAAAAAGGGGCAGGGTCTGAAGCTTTCTTT.

The chain carries TRBV11-3 and TRBJ2-3; D is perhaps TRBD2 (6 bases). V was cut by 1 base and J by 3 bases, with 11 bases left in between. The CDR3 extends over 15 amino acids. Germline CDR1 and CDR2: SGHNT and YENEEA. CDR3 coding DNA: TGTGCCAGCAGCTTAGGGGGACTCTGGACAGATACGCAGTATTTT. Protein sequence: CASSLGGLWTDTQYF.

The CDR3 nucleotides are TGCGCCAGCAGCCTCTCCCCTGGCGGGAGGGCGACCGGGGAGCTGTTTTTT. Translated, it gives CASSLSPGGRATGELFF. The chain couples TRBV4-1 to TRBJ2-2, with 9 positions matching TRBD2. This CDR3 is 17 amino acids long. Germline-derived CDR1 and CDR2 are MGHRA and YSYEKL. The trim removed 4 bases at V and 5 bases at J, leaving 11 bases unmatched.

This clone came up once. The chain combines TRBV28 with TRBJ2-4; weak D call: TRBD2 (7 bases). This CDR3 contains 15 residues. Germline V gene lookup returns CDR1 MDHEN and CDR2 SYDVKM. Trimming shortened V by 5 bases and J by 7 bases, and 18 bases separated the two germline ends. CDR3 residues: CASSPSGGLGNIQYF. In DNA, the CDR3 is TGTGCCAGCAGTCCCTCCGGGGGGCTGGGGAACATTCAGTACTTC.

CDR3 loop: CASSRRDRGGETQYF. In nucleotides, the CDR3 is TGCGCCAGCAGCCGCCGGGACAGGGGGGGGGAGACCCAGTACTTC. The chain has TRBV4-1 and TRBJ2-5; 11 positions match TRBD1. The CDR3 sequence is 15 residues long. CDR1 MGHRA and CDR2 YSYEKL come from the germline V gene. The junction had 6 bases not matched to a gene; V was cut back by 4 bases and J by 5 bases.

The chain combines TRBV19 with TRBJ2-3; TRBD1 aligns across 10 bases. In germline, CDR1 is LNHDA, CDR2 SQIVND (reference sequence). The trim removed 5 bases at V and 4 bases at J, leaving 6 bases unmatched. The CDR3 spans 15 residues. CDR3 in DNA: TGTGCCAGTAGTTCGAGGACAGGGGGAGCAGATACGCAGTATTTT. This translates into CASSSRTGGADTQYF.

The chain is built from TRBV7-9 and TRBJ1-1, with D hard to call. Trimming shortened V by 5 bases and J by 3 bases, and 13 bases separated the two germline ends. This CDR3 spans 14 amino acids. The germline V gene encodes CDR1 SEHNR and CDR2 FQNEAQ (reference sequence). CDR3 residues: CASSRIPQDTEAFF. The CDR3 DNA reads TGTGCCAGCAGCAGAATCCCCCAGGACACTGAAGCTTTCTTT.

This clone was seen just once. The chain is built from TRBV6-4 and TRBJ1-6, with 11 bases identical to TRBD1. V lost 9 bases to trimming and J lost 2 bases; unmatched junction nucleotides: 3. Germline lookup yields CDR1 MRHNA and CDR2 SNTAGT. The CDR3 totals 15 residues. The CDR3 here is CARRTGGTYNSPLHF. In DNA, the CDR3 is TGTGCCAGACGGACAGGGGGCACCTATAATTCACCCCTCCACTTT.

V usage is TRBV29-1 and J usage is TRBJ2-1; 10 bases match TRBD2. Germline assignment: CDR1 SQVTM and CDR2 ANQGSEA. This CDR3 is built from 15 residues. J gave up 6 bases and V 5 bases, and 10 bases lay outside the gene matches. For the CDR3, the DNA is TGCAGCGTTACACCCGGGACTAGCGCATTCAATGAGCAGTTCTTC. It is translated as CSVTPGTSAFNEQFF.

The chain joins TRBV28 to TRBJ1-5; D might be TRBD1 (5 bases). Germline V gives CDR1 MDHEN, CDR2 SYDVKM. V lost 8 bases, J lost 6 bases, and 14 bases lay in between. The length of the CDR3 is 13 residues. CDR3 in DNA: TGTGCCAGCGCGGACACTCGGCGTCAGCCCCAGCATTTT. It encodes CASADTRRQPQHF.

The chain joins TRBV7-9 to TRBJ2-1; 7 bases are a match to TRBD1. With V trimmed by 6 bases and J by 3 bases, 20 bases remained unmatched. The V gene's germline CDR1 is SEHNR and CDR2 FQNEAQ (reference sequence). The CDR3 is 19 residues long. The CDR3 sequence: CASRTGVTRSPQFYNEQFF. The CDR3, as DNA: TGTGCCAGCAGAACAGGGGTGACCCGCTCCCCCCAATTCTACAATGAGCAGTTCTTC.